The present TCR delta chain was sequenced within a study of fetal and pediatric gammadelta thymocytes (dated by TCRdb to between 2022 and 2023). About the investigation overall: The bulk gammadelta thymocyte repertoires combined previously published and newly generated, unpublished data and were used to strengthen a single-cell study of gammadelta thymocyte development. In total, the bulk gammadelta thymocyte repertoire set covered approximately 10 subjects, made up of 7 pediatric thymus donors and 3 fetal thymus donors. The bulk gammadelta thymocyte repertoires combined unpublished data with previously published data (refs 27,28). Bulk TCR repertoire data were added to increase subject numbers and strengthen the CDR3 publicity analysis.

The CDR3 has 20 amino acids, counting the end cysteine and phenylalanine. CDR3 DNA is the only sequence kept; it has 60 bases, read in frame from the first base. CDR1 and CDR2 are drawn from the germline V gene: GEAIGNYY, EKD. TCRdb names Illumina MiSeq as the instrument used. The published analysis was carried out like this. To analyze publicity, the Vgamma9Vdelta2 and nonVgamma9Vdelta2 bulk CDR3 files from each subject were merged so that every subject had one combined repertoire. Using base R and dplyr, CDR3 publicity was scored on a scale from 0 to 19 by checking each amino acid sequence across 9 single-cell datasets and about ten bulk repertoires. Public reads were reanalyzed in TCRdb with CATT, and rows carrying the same DNA were merged afterwards. TCRdb, rather than the study authors, made the V and J calls. The sample includes around 730 delta-chain clones, with 15% to 20% observed a single time. The ten largest clonotypes hold approximately 18% of the sample.

In Singapore, elective pregnancy terminations performed for socio-psychological reasons at roughly 14 to 22 weeks estimated gestational age were the source of the fetal thymuses. All fetuses were judged structurally normal by ultrasound before termination and by gross morphological examination afterwards. Thymocytes were stained with Zombie NIR viability dye plus antibodies to CD3 (UCHT1), TCRgammadelta (11F2), TCRVgamma9 (IMMU360) and TCRVdelta2 (IMMU389). Bulk TRD and TRG CDR3 repertoires were generated separately from sorted Vgamma9Vdelta2 and nonVgamma9Vdelta2 gammadelta thymocytes of human fetal and pediatric thymuses. Thymic cell suspensions were prepared from fetal and post-natal thymuses as described previously. NonVgamma9Vdelta2 thymocytes were sorted as CD3+ gammadeltaTCR+ cells that did not have the Vgamma9+Vdelta2+ phenotype. Cells were sorted on a FACS Aria III cell sorter (BD Biosciences).

Broad study findings and their caveats: Compared with post-natal repertoires, fetal gammadelta thymocyte repertoires were previously reported to be enriched for TRDV2, TRGV8 and TRGV9 usage, low N additions and public CDR3s.

This clone was counted between two and nine times. The target of this receptor is not known. A read error may explain this, as a much larger clone is one base away. The origin of this receptor is a human fetus. Recombination linked TRDV2 to TRDJ3; 12 of the junction bases match TRDD3. Source material: non-Vgamma9Vdelta2 gamma-delta T cells from the thymus. The sample's cell subset or site label, in plain terms: CD3+gammadeltaTCR+ thymocytes not co-expressing Vgamma9 and Vdelta2. The CDR3 protein is CACDKRGLGDTSWDTRHMFF. DNA sequence: TGTGCCTGTGACAAAAGAGGACTGGGGGATACCTCCTGGGACACCCGACATATGTTTTTC.